Below, one T cell receptor (beta chain) is given with its context. This clone's antigen is unknown. Per-nucleotide qualities are absent, and no much larger clonotype sits a single base away. The library was prepared using the immunoSEQ multiplex PCR assay. Following the manufacturer's protocol, the hsTCRB Kit was used to amplify rearranged TCR beta chain sequences. TCRB libraries were sequenced on an Illumina MiSeq. Concerning the study's data processing: The proprietary platform of the kit vendor was used for demultiplexing, trimming and gene mapping. The clones in this table, taken by TCRdb from immuneACCESS, are in-frame only. Not every clone is retained; where verified, under half of the shortfall comes from an unresolved V gene, and the cause of the rest is unknown. V, J and clone size are those of that table, while D and trimming were read from the DNA. In this sample the table shows under 70,000 clones, 84% of which occur a single time. Of the sample, about 7.7% falls within the top ten clones.

This specimen comes from a study of a mutant IDH1 vaccine in newly diagnosed glioma (dated by TCRdb to the early 2020s). Context from the whole study: Patients received eight vaccinations in weeks 1, 3, 5, 7, 11, 15, 19 and 23, corresponding to visits V03 through V10. Peripheral blood was collected at six visits: V03 (baseline), V05, V07, V10, V12 and V13. Before enrollment, most patients had been given radiochemotherapy with temozolomide as standard therapy, while the rest had received either radiotherapy alone or temozolomide alone. Vaccination began 4-6 weeks after radiotherapy alone, or alongside temozolomide cycles in the chemotherapy-containing groups. For exploratory analyses, fewer than 30 treated patients had longitudinal TCRB deep sequencing done wherever samples were available. Of the 30 to 35 treated patients, around 62% were male and approximately 38% were female, and a mean age of 40.4 years was recorded. Findings and caveats that apply to the study as a whole: PBMC samples for TCRB deep sequencing were selected based on availability. According to the authors, sample limitations meant that analyses of patient blood samples could not be reproduced. Immune responses induced by the vaccine were seen in around 93% of patients across multiple MHC alleles. No apparent relationship was observed between pseudoprogression and alterations in the top peripheral T cell clonotypes detected by TCRB sequencing.

The sample's time point label, in plain terms: week 5, during vaccination. Each vaccine dose was 300 ug of a 20-mer mutant IDH1 peptide in Montanide, given subcutaneously with topical imiquimod. All donors had newly diagnosed IDH1-mutant astrocytomas of WHO grade 3 or 4 that showed loss of nuclear ATRX. The samples were drawn from NOA16, a multicentre, single-arm, open-label phase I trial in Germany that tested a mutant IDH1 peptide vaccine in humans for the first time. The DNeasy Blood and Tissue Kit was used to extract genomic DNA from EDTA blood for TCRB sequencing. The receptor comes from a woman between 50 and 59 years old with glioma. The source material was PBMCs, sampled from a glioma patient whose treatment included an IDH1 peptide vaccine.

The CDR3 loop reads CASRVGQGRGYTF. The base sequence is TGTGCCAGCAGAGTTGGACAGGGGAGGGGCTACACCTTC. Recombination linked TRBV2 to TRBJ1-2; 9 bases in the junction line up with TRBD1. From its cysteine to its phenylalanine, the CDR3 spans 13 amino acids. The read is trimmed to its CDR3 DNA, 39 bases read in frame from base 1. Taken from the germline V gene, the CDR1 and CDR2 loops are SNHLY and FYNNEI. For this chain, trimming is 6 bases at the V end and 8 bases at the J end, and the number of junction bases without a gene match is 7.